Reported below is one T cell receptor beta chain. The CDR3 covers 18 residues. Germline values: CDR1 KGHDR, CDR2 SFDVKD. Trimming removed 1 base from V and 5 bases from J, with 20 bases in between. These data are taken from a study of blood T cell repertoires in COVID-19. As for the study in general: Acute-phase and convalescent COVID-19 samples originated in the United States, Italy and Spain.

Sequencing was performed with immunoSEQ multiplex PCR; in TCRdb, only in-frame clones are kept and a portion is missing. The table records around 73,000 clones, around 77% of them present only once. Specimen: peripheral blood. The rearrangement joins TRBV24-1 to TRBJ2-1, with D possibly being TRBD2 (6 bases). The clonotype was recovered from a man aged 70-80 years with COVID-19, enrolled during active disease. The chain's CDR3 is CATSDFLGGRTPHNEQFF. CDR3 nucleotides: TGTGCCACCAGTGATTTCTTAGGTGGGAGGACTCCGCACAATGAGCAGTTCTTC.